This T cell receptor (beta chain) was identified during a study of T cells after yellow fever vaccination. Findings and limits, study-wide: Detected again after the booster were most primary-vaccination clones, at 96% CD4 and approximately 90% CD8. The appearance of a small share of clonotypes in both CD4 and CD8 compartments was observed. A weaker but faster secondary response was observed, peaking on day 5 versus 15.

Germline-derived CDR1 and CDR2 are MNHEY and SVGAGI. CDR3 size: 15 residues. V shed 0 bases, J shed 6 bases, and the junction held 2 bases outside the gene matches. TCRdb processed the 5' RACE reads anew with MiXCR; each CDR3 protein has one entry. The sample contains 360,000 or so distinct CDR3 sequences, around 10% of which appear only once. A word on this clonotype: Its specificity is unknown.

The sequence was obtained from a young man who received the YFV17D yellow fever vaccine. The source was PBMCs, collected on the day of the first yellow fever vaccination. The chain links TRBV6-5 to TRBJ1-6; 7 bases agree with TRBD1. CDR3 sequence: CASSYSNRGNSPLHF. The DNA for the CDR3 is TGTGCCAGCAGTTACTCGAACAGGGGTAATTCACCCCTCCACTTT.